The source of this T cell receptor beta chain is a study of blood T cell repertoires in COVID-19. Study context: Acute and convalescent COVID-19 specimens originated in the United States, Italy and Spain.

The repertoire was sequenced with immunoSEQ multiplex PCR; TCRdb's copy has only in-frame clones and lacks some. Of 350,000 or so clones listed, roughly nine tenths are singletons. V was shortened by 4 bases and J by 11 bases, with 15 bases between the two germline ends. The CDR3 loop spans 12 amino acids. Seattle patient enrollment occurred during active infection, with longitudinal follow-up thereafter. This chain joins TRBV5-3 and TRBJ1-1, with D uncertain. TRBV5-3 has ORF status, its function being uncertain. The sample taken for sequencing was peripheral blood. The TCR comes from a woman aged 55-75 years with COVID-19, enrolled during active disease. As DNA, the CDR3 is TGTGCCAGAAGCCCGGCAGGAGGTCTGGCTTTCTTT. Amino acids: CARSPAGGLAFF.